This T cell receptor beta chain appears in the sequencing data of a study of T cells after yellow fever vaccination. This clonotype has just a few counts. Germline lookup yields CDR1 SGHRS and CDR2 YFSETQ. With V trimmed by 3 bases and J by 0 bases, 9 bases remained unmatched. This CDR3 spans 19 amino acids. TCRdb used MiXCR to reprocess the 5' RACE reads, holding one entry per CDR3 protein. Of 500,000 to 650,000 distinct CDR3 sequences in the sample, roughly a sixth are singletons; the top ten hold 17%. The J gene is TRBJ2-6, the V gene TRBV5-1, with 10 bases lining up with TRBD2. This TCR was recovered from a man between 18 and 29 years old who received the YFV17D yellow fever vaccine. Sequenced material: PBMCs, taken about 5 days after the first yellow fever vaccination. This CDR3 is CASSSVGLAALSGANVLTF. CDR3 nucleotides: TGCGCCAGCAGCTCGGTTGGACTAGCGGCTCTCTCTGGGGCCAACGTCCTGACTTTC.